This T cell receptor beta chain was observed in a study of blood T cells in healthy people across ages (dated by TCRdb to between 2014 and 2017). Describing the broader study: In model experiments, template switching captured about one uniquely barcoded TCR beta cDNA molecule for every two T cells. Using deep sequencing normalized with unique cDNA molecular identifiers, the study measured how TCR beta repertoire diversity changes with age. The donors were split into four age groups: young (average around 15 years), middle-aged (around 40), aged (roughly 65) and long-lived (under 85). To avoid experimental bias, donors of different ages were distributed randomly across sequencing lanes. Using the same blood draw, the study looked at two additional independent replicas of 1 million unique cDNA reads for two donors, one aged 18 to 30 and the other aged 80 or older.

Donors were 39 systemically healthy Caucasian individuals from Russia aged roughly 6 to 100 years. Each donor gave 8 to 10 milliliters of peripheral blood, drawn into EDTA-treated Vacutainer tubes. Ficoll-Paque density-gradient centrifugation was used to isolate PBMCs, with at least 6.5 million per sample. Trizol reagent was used to extract total RNA from PBMCs, with at least 6 micrograms per sample. The percentages of naive CD45RAhigh/CD27high T cells were determined by flow cytometry on a PBMC aliquot from every donor. The germline V gene specifies MNHNS as CDR1 and SASEGT as CDR2. The CDR3, from cysteine to phenylalanine, totals 15 residues. The entry retains the CDR3 DNA only, 45 bases that are in frame from base 1. Relative to germline, V is 1 base shorter and J is 3 bases shorter, with 10 bases between their ends. Note on this clonotype: Its specific antigen is unknown. Per-nucleotide qualities are absent, and no much larger clonotype sits a single base away.

Library prep was done by 5' RACE. The run used an Illumina HiSeq 2500. A second about 7 to 12 cycle PCR used a sample-barcoded 5' primer and a J-beta primer mix. A template-switch 5' adaptor carrying 12 random nucleotides introduced a unique molecular identifier onto each TCR beta cDNA molecule. At least 3 million CDR3-containing paired-end reads were obtained from each sample. First-strand cDNA was synthesized from all RNA with the Mint cDNA synthesis kit, primed by a TRBC-specific oligonucleotide. After uracil-DNA glycosylase treatment, a first 18-cycle PCR used universal primers M1SS and BC2_uni_R on all cDNA. Per the source publication's procedure: Normalization of each sample was performed by random selection of 1 million high-quality reads, each carrying a distinct molecular identifier. Instead of being binned into consensus sequences, reads with shared molecular identifiers were discarded. MiTCR, run with a Q25 quality threshold and the strictest error-elimination algorithm, handled CDR3 identification, clonotype clustering and error correction. A nonparametric unseen species model with Euler transformation was used to estimate lower-bound total TCR beta diversity. TCRdb handled the public reads itself, with Q25 trimming in fastp and clone calling in MiXCR, and kept productive beta chains. CDR3 protein sequences are deduplicated, and each keeps its most common genes and DNA. TCRdb, not the original authors, processed these V and J calls. The sample profile shows 1.5 million to 2 million distinct CDR3 sequences; around 48% of them were found once. The ten largest clones capture approximately 2% of the sample.

Study-wide findings and limitations: Observed TCR beta diversity correlated strongly with the percentage of naive T cells measured by flow cytometry. Because profiling used bulk unsorted PBMCs, naive and antigen-experienced compartments could not be compared conclusively. The CMV infection status of donors was not known, potentially confounding age-related changes in expanded clonotypes. Compared with the aged group, the long-lived group had more naive CD4+ T cells, fewer expanded clones and increased TCR diversity, a pattern suggesting age selection. As age increased, observed TCR beta diversity per million T cells dropped in a roughly linear way, and a significant reduction was already evident by age about 40. Estimates of total diversity based on one million sequenced T cells were regarded as lower bounds and as underestimates.

The sample consisted of blood. The V and J genes are TRBV6-1 and TRBJ2-1; perhaps TRBD1 is the D gene, with 5 bases matching. This clonotype originated in a woman aged 40 to 55 in good health. The sequenced DNA: TGTGCCAGCAGTGAAGATGCAGGGTTCTACAATGAGCAGTTCTTC. Translated, it gives CASSEDAGFYNEQFF.